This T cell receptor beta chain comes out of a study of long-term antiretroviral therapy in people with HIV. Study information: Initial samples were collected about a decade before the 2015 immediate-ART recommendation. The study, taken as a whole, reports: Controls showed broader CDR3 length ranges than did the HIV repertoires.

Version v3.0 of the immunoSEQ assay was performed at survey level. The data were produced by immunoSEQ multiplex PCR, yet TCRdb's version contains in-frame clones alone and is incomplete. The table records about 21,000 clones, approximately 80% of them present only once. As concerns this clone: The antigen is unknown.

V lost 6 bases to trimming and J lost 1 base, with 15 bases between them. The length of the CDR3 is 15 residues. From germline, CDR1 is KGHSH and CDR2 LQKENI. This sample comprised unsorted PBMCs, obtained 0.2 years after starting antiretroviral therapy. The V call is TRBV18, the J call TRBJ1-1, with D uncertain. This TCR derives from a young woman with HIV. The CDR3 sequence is CASSGSRNSNTEAFF. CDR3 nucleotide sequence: TGTGCCAGCTCCGGATCAAGGAACTCGAACACTGAAGCTTTCTTT.